The following is a T cell receptor beta chain sequence with its context. Its cognate antigen is unknown. The data derive from a study of OX40 agonist ivuxolimab in advanced cancers. Study overall: Dose-escalation patients were diagnosed with hepatocellular carcinoma, melanoma, renal cell cancer or head and neck cancer. General study results and limits: CD8+ T cells were the subset that, on average, had more expanded clones than CD4+. Clonal expansion from baseline to week 6 occurred in both CD4+ and CD8+ T cells.

TCRdb's copy holds only in-frame clones and misses some; the assay was immunoSEQ multiplex PCR. The data show about 26,000 clones, with 85% seen just once and more than 20% held by the top ten. Between the trimmed V and J ends, which lost 1 base and 1 base, there was a span of 1 base. This CDR3 has 12 residues. The germline V gene encodes CDR1 LNHDA and CDR2 SQIVND (reference sequence). The sample in question was CD4+ or CD8+ T cells sorted from blood, obtained in a trial of the OX40 agonist ivuxolimab. The V call is TRBV19, the J call TRBJ1-1; no clear D. This clonotype was obtained from an adult with an advanced solid tumor such as melanoma, head and neck, liver or kidney cancer. CDR3 nucleotide sequence: TGTGCCAGTAGTATAGGGAACACTGAAGCTTTCTTT. It encodes CASSIGNTEAFF.